This T cell receptor (beta chain) is drawn from a study of CD8+ T cells in alopecia areata (dated by TCRdb to about 2018). Concerning the study at large: The treated patients, all with moderate-to-severe alopecia areata, were enrolled in an open-label pilot trial of oral tofacitinib given at 5 to 10 mg twice daily. Tofacitinib was administered for 6 to 18 months, and 6 months of follow-up off drug were then conducted to assess delayed response and recurrence. High-throughput TCRbeta sequencing was used to examine T cell clonal expansion in alopecia areata in both the C3H/HeJ mouse model and human patients. Human TCRbeta sequencing covered scalp tissue and sorted CD4+ and CD8+ peripheral blood T cells from patchy and totalis/universalis alopecia areata patients and healthy controls. Tofacitinib-treated patients had biopsies at baseline and at 4 and 24 weeks of treatment, with a later scalp biopsy in several patients. Scalp clonality was compared across normal scalp (n=4), patchy alopecia areata scalp (n=8), and alopecia totalis/universalis scalp (n=8). RNA was extracted with the PAXgene miRNA kit for fixed scalp, the miRNeasy kit for PBMCs, and the RNeasy kit for mouse skin. immunoSEQ multiplex PCR using 35 Vbeta forward primers and 13 Jbeta reverse primers was used to amplify TCRbeta CDR3 regions. Here is what the overall study found, with its caveats: Compared with mice, TCR sequences shared between patients were less clear, possibly partly because of HLA diversity across the patient population. Lesional scalp, especially in alopecia totalis/universalis, showed higher clonality and more expanded CD8+ clones than normal scalp, suggesting antigenic drive. Unlike mouse skin, where gammadelta T cells dominate, normal human skin contains resident alphabeta T cells that get sequenced too, which complicates analysis of the scalp TCR repertoire.

Trimming removed 5 bases from V and 3 bases from J; the gene matches leave 16 bases unexplained. The CDR3 sequence holds 17 residues, the cysteine and phenylalanine included. CDR3 DNA only is kept here, 51 bases in frame from base 1. CDR1 and CDR2, looked up from the germline V gene, are SGHDT and YYEEEE. Regarding this clone: The clone's antigen remains unknown. Base qualities were left out, and no much larger clone turns up one base away.

The library was prepared using the immunoSEQ multiplex PCR assay. For TCR sequencing, RNA was extracted from every sample and reverse transcribed into cDNA to serve as template. SuperScript III was used for first-strand cDNA synthesis, primed with a 2:1 mix of oligo-dT and random hexamers. A synthetic immune receptor repertoire was used to assess amplification bias, and residual bias was removed computationally. On the study's bioinformatics: Raw reads were preprocessed for error removal, and CDR3 was defined according to IMGT conventions as running from the conserved cysteine to phenylalanine. Clonality was computed by normalizing Shannon entropy by log2 of the number of productive unique TCRs and subtracting the result from 1. CD4 or CD8 identity of scalp clones was inferred by cross-referencing scalp TCRbeta sequences with sorted blood CD4 and CD8 repertoires. The source is immuneACCESS, and TCRdb retained only in-frame sequences with V and J called. Part of the clones is not carried over; for the studies checked, unresolved V genes explain less than half of this, and the remainder is unexplained. That table furnishes V, J and clone size, whereas the DNA furnished D and trimming. For this sample there are roughly 180,000 clones; roughly 59% appear just once. Together, the top ten hold around 1.6% of the sample.

The sample's time point label, decoded: baseline before oral tofacitinib. Lesional scalp punch biopsies and peripheral blood were obtained from alopecia areata patients. PBMCs were isolated by density centrifugation and stained for CD3, CD4 and CD8, after which CD4+ and CD8+ T cells were sorted on a FACSAria. The sample here was CD4+ T cells sorted from blood, taken at week 0. The clonotype was recovered from a human donor with alopecia areata. The chain is encoded by TRBV5-6 joined to TRBJ1-2, with 7 bases matching TRBD1. The CDR3 region: CASSPPPGQLLDYGYTF. In nucleotide form, the sequence is TGTGCCAGCAGTCCTCCTCCGGGACAGCTTCTTGACTATGGCTACACCTTC.